This T cell receptor (beta chain) stems from a study of T-cell reconstitution after alpha-beta-depleted transplantation in children. This CDR3 comprises 12 residues. Trimming took 4 bases from V and 3 from J, leaving 6 bases between them. Germline CDR1 and CDR2: MNHNS and SASEGT. This clonotype came up many times. For TCRbeta, the library was prepared with unique molecular identifiers. TCRdb fed the PCR reads into MiXCR, producing one record per CDR3 protein. In the table there are 200,000 to 250,000 distinct CDR3 sequences, around 9.5% of which are singletons. The sequence was collected from a human donor who donated a stem cell graft to a child with acute lymphoblastic leukemia. This chain links TRBV6-1 with TRBJ1-1, with unresolved D. Sequenced material: PBMCs from the stem cell graft donor, taken from the stem cell graft. CDR3 sequence (DNA): TGTGCCAGCAGTGTCCTCTACACTGAAGCTTTCTTT. Translated: CASSVLYTEAFF.